This T cell receptor (beta chain) is drawn from a study of cytomegalovirus exposure and HLA in healthy donors. In the PCR, 60 Vbeta and 13 Jbeta primers were used. This table comes from immunoSEQ multiplex PCR, and its TCRdb copy is limited to in-frame clones, with some not included. The top ten clones hold approximately 15% of a sample with approximately 150,000 clones, 60% to 80% of them seen once. Germline CDR1 SGHTA, CDR2 FQGNSA. V shed 4 bases and J 7 bases; nucleotides not matched to a gene: 15. The CDR3 has 17 amino acids. The source is a woman aged 40-49 years in good health and CMV-seronegative. The sequencing sample was made of PBMCs. The chain uses TRBV7-2 and TRBJ2-5; 10 bases map to TRBD1. CDR3 nucleotide sequence: TGTGCCAGCAGCTCTGGAGGGGCGGGACAGGGGTCGGGGACCCAGTACTTC. Translating gives CASSSGGAGQGSGTQYF.